The 17 T cell receptor beta chains below come from one sample, sequenced in a study of human T cells and chemical hapten exposure. From whole blood left unfractionated, total RNA was extracted. A single record per CDR3 protein comes from TCRdb applying MiXCR to the 5' RACE reads. The sample has 130,000 or so distinct CDR3 sequences, 4.1% seen once; the top ten hold over 1.1%. These receptors came from a female donor in good health.

This clonotype appeared many times. This chain joins TRBV20-1 and TRBJ1-2; a weak D match, TRBD1 (6 bases). Deletions cut 5 bases from V and 4 bases from J, with 17 bases between. Germline V gene data show CDR1 as DFQATT and CDR2 as SNEGSKA (reference sequence). The CDR3 contains 14 residues. CDR3 region: CSALPTQGSYGYTF. The CDR3 DNA follows: TGCAGTGCTCTCCCTACACAGGGTTCCTATGGCTACACCTTC.

Points on this clonotype: It may be a read error: a sequence one base away is much more abundant. V and J are TRBV7-3 and TRBJ1-4; D call uncertain. The CDR3 consists of 15 residues. V gave up 4 bases and J gave up 0 bases, with 9 bases separating them. Per the germline V gene, CDR1 is SGHTA and CDR2 is FQGTGA. The CDR3, as DNA: TGTGCCAGCAGCTCGACCCGCACAACTAATGAAAAACTGTTTTTT. Residues: CASSSTRTTNEKLFF.

This clonotype has at least ten counts. The V and J genes are TRBV6-2 or TRBV6-3 and TRBJ1-5, with D possibly matching TRBD1 (5 bases). Germline V lookup: CDR1 MNHEY, CDR2 SVGEGT. V was trimmed by 7 bases and J by 3 bases, leaving 13 bases between them. The CDR3 spans 14 residues. CDR3 nucleotide sequence: TGTGCCAGCAATATTGGGGGAATCAATCAGCCCCAGCATTTT. Its protein product is CASNIGGINQPQHF.

This rearrangement joins TRBV28 to TRBJ1-1; perhaps TRBD1 as D (5 bases). With 3 bases removed from V and 2 bases from J, the gap between germline ends came to 25 bases. The CDR3 spans 19 residues. Germline V CDR1 and CDR2: MDHEN, SYDVKM. The CDR3 loop is CASSLVRGEYEGRNTEAFF. The DNA for the CDR3 is TGTGCCAGCAGTTTGGTACGCGGAGAATATGAGGGGCGAAACACTGAAGCTTTCTTT.

This clonotype has a handful of counts. The rearrangement joins TRBV3-1 to TRBJ2-2; 7 nucleotides agree with TRBD2. Germline CDR1 reads LGHDT; CDR2 reads YNNKEL (reference sequence). Unmatched junction bases numbered 7, after V lost 0 bases and J lost 6 bases. The CDR3 extends over 16 amino acids. This CDR3 is CASSQDPGGISGELFF. CDR3 nucleotides: TGTGCCAGCAGCCAAGATCCGGGGGGAATTTCCGGGGAGCTGTTTTTT.

This clonotype was seen at least ten times. The chain combines TRBV4-1 with TRBJ2-7; 11 bases align to TRBD2. The CDR3 sequence is 15 residues long. Germline V gene data show CDR1 as MGHRA and CDR2 as YSYEKL. With V trimmed by 4 bases and J by 2 bases, 4 bases remained unmatched. The CDR3 spells CASSPTSGATYEQYF. CDR3 in DNA: TGCGCCAGCAGCCCGACTAGCGGGGCAACCTACGAGCAGTACTTC.

This clonotype was observed a handful of times. V gene TRBV9 combines with J gene TRBJ1-1; D may be TRBD1 (5 bases). V was trimmed by 4 bases and J by 1 base, leaving 11 bases between them. The V gene's germline CDR1 is SGDLS and CDR2 YYNGEE. CDR3 length: 14 amino acids. The CDR3 protein is CASSPTATNTEAFF. The CDR3 nucleotides read TGTGCCAGCAGCCCGACAGCAACGAACACTGAAGCTTTCTTT.

This clonotype was counted ten times or more. The rearrangement uses TRBV6-2 or TRBV6-3 and TRBJ1-5, with D unclear. Trimming took off 4 bases at V and 5 bases at J, with 12 bases between the two ends. The CDR3 spans 14 residues. Per the germline V gene, CDR1 is MNHEY and CDR2 is SVGEGT. In DNA form, the CDR3 reads TGTGCCAGCAGTTTCCTCCAGATAGATCAGCCCCAGCATTTT. It encodes CASSFLQIDQPQHF.

The chain has TRBV27 and TRBJ1-1, with D perhaps TRBD1 (6 bases). This CDR3 region has 13 residues. The ends were cut back, 5 bases at V and 11 bases at J, with 18 bases in the middle. Germline CDR1 MNHEY, CDR2 SMNVEV (reference sequence). The CDR3 is CASSHLQGSEAFF. In nucleotides, the CDR3 is TGTGCCAGCAGTCATCTACAGGGTAGTGAGGCTTTCTTT.

The sample holds many counts of this clonotype. This chain links TRBV5-1 with TRBJ2-2; TRBD1 aligns across 7 bases. The germline V gene encodes CDR1 SGHRS and CDR2 YFSETQ. After removal of 2 bases from V and 6 bases from J, the junction contained 16 bases not matched to a gene. This CDR3 is 18 amino acids long. CDR3 DNA sequence: TGCGCCAGCAGCTTCTACCTACCACCGGGACAGCTCTCCGGGGAGCTGTTTTTT. Protein: CASSFYLPPGQLSGELFF.

This clonotype was picked up many times. The chain links TRBV12-3 or TRBV12-4 to TRBJ1-2, with D perhaps matching TRBD1 (5 bases). The CDR3 length is 14 residues. The V and J ends lost 2 bases and 7 bases respectively, with 14 bases between them. CDR3 loop: CASSLSVRASGYTF. In DNA form, the CDR3 reads TGTGCCAGCAGTTTATCAGTCAGGGCGAGTGGCTACACCTTC.

This clonotype turned up a few times. This chain joins TRBV2 and TRBJ1-2, with D possibly matching TRBD1 (6 bases). V lost 6 bases to trimming and J lost 4 bases, with 9 bases between them. The CDR3 loop spans 12 amino acids. Germline values: CDR1 SNHLY, CDR2 FYNNEI. The chain's CDR3 is CASRTDSYGYTF. The CDR3 region has the DNA TGTGCCAGCAGGACGGACAGCTATGGCTACACCTTC.

In its sample, this clonotype was seen many times. The CDR3 sequence is CSPQLRSGTEAFF. The DNA for the CDR3 is TGCAGCCCTCAGTTACGGTCGGGCACTGAAGCTTTCTTT. The rearrangement links TRBV29-1 to TRBJ1-1; D unresolved. The CDR3 contains 13 residues. Germline V gene lookup returns CDR1 SQVTM and CDR2 ANQGSEA. Trimming stripped 8 bases from V and 4 bases from J, with 17 bases between.

This clonotype appeared many times. This chain connects TRBV29-1 to TRBJ1-1; 7 positions agree with TRBD1. Losses at the gene ends were 3 bases for V and 4 bases for J; bases not matched to a gene: 8. Germline values: CDR1 SQVTM, CDR2 ANQGSEA. The CDR3 is 14 amino acids. CDR3 nucleotides: TGCAGCGTTGAGCCACAGGGGAGAGGCACTGAAGCTTTCTTT. As protein: CSVEPQGRGTEAFF.

The CDR3 spells CASSRDSRLNTGELFF. The CDR3 region has the DNA TGTGCCAGCAGCCGAGACAGCCGTCTAAACACCGGGGAGCTGTTTTTT. The V and J genes are TRBV7-2 and TRBJ2-2; maybe TRBD1 (5 bases). The V end lost 5 bases, the J end lost 2 bases, and 15 bases lay between the germline ends. The CDR3 is 16 amino acids. Germline CDR1 SGHTA, CDR2 FQGNSA.

This clonotype was seen at least ten times. The chain has TRBV5-6 and TRBJ2-5; D not certain. The CDR3 is made up of 13 amino acids. Trimming removed 4 bases at V and 3 bases at J, with 10 bases between. Germline values: CDR1 SGHDT, CDR2 YYEEEE. Here the CDR3 DNA reads TGTGCCAGCAGCCCCCTGGAGAAAGAGACCCAGTACTTC. It translates to CASSPLEKETQYF.

This clonotype was counted many times. CDR3 nucleotide sequence: TGCGCCAGCAGTCTAACCACCCGCACCGGGGAGCTGTTTTTT. This sequence encodes CASSLTTRTGELFF. The rearrangement links TRBV23-1 to TRBJ2-2, with D unclear. TRBV23-1 is reported as an ORF; its role is uncertain. The CDR3 has 14 amino acids. The V end lost 4 bases, the J end lost 4 bases, and 10 bases lay between the germline ends.